This T cell receptor (beta chain) was recorded in a study of blood T cells in healthy people across ages. The trim removed 6 bases at V and 5 bases at J, leaving 9 bases unmatched. CDR1 is WNHNN, CDR2 SYGVQD, per germline (reference sequence). The CDR3 has 14 residues. The authors ran a second PCR of roughly 6 to 12 cycles using a sample-barcoded 5' primer and a J-beta primer mix. All cDNA molecules were each tagged by a template-switch adaptor with 12 random nucleotides. Every sample returned 2.5 million or more CDR3-containing paired-end reads. TCRdb reprocessed the 5' RACE reads with MiXCR, giving one entry per CDR3 protein. The repertoire has around 1.5 million distinct CDR3 sequences, 45% to 70% of them found once; the top ten carry over 5.5%. PBMCs, at least 7 million per sample, were isolated.

Sequenced input: blood. The chain combines TRBV10-1 with TRBJ2-5, with 7 bases identical to TRBD1. The source is a man aged 18 to 30 in good health. The CDR3 DNA reads TGCGCCAGCAGCACCCGGACAGGTTTGGAGACCCAGTACTTC. It translates to CASSTRTGLETQYF.